Included here is one T cell receptor (beta chain) sequence, with context. The data derive from a study of cytomegalovirus exposure and HLA in healthy donors. The germline CDR1 and CDR2 sequences are LNHDA and SQIVND (reference sequence). The CDR3 extends over 13 amino acids. V gave up 2 bases and J gave up 8 bases, with 12 bases separating them. It was with 60 Vbeta and 13 Jbeta primers that the PCR ran. The data were produced by immunoSEQ multiplex PCR, yet TCRdb's version contains in-frame clones alone and is incomplete. The sample holds roughly 100,000 clones, roughly 80% seen once. Material for sequencing was PBMCs. The TCR sequence derives from a human donor in good health. The chain employs TRBV19 and TRBJ1-2, with D tentatively TRBD1 (6 bases). Written as DNA, the CDR3 is TGTGCCAGTAGTATAAGGTACAGGGTAGGCTACACCTTC. Its protein product is CASSIRYRVGYTF.